The subject of this entry is one TCR beta chain. The data belong to a study of cytotoxic CD8 clonotypes in ibrutinib-treated CLL. V dropped 1 base and J dropped 7 bases, with 10 bases sitting between them. CDR3 length: 14 amino acids. CDR1 and CDR2 (germline): SGHVS, FNYEAQ. Only in-frame clones appear in the TCRdb table, and some are missing; sequencing was by immunoSEQ multiplex PCR. Among tens of thousands of clones listed, 65% to 70% were seen once. The chain has TRBV7-6 and TRBJ1-4; D not resolved. Sequenced here: PBMCs, sampled at disease progression, from a patient treated with ibrutinib. This receptor was obtained from a human donor with chronic lymphocytic leukemia. The CDR3 DNA reads TGTGCCAGCAGCTTAGTCATGGGAAGTGAAAAACTGTTTTTT. Its translation: CASSLVMGSEKLFF.